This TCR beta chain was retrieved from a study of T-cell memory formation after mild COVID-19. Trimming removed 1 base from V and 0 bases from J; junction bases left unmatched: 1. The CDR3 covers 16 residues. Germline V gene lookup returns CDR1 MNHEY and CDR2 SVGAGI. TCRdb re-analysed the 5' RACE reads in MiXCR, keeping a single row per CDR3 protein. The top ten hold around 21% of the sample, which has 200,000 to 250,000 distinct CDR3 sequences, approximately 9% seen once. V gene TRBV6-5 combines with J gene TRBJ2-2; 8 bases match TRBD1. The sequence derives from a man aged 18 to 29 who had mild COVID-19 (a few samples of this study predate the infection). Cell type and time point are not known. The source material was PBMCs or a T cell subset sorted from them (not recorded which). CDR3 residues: CASSYWDRSNTGELFF. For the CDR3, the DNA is TGTGCCAGCAGTTACTGGGACAGGTCGAACACCGGGGAGCTGTTTTTT.